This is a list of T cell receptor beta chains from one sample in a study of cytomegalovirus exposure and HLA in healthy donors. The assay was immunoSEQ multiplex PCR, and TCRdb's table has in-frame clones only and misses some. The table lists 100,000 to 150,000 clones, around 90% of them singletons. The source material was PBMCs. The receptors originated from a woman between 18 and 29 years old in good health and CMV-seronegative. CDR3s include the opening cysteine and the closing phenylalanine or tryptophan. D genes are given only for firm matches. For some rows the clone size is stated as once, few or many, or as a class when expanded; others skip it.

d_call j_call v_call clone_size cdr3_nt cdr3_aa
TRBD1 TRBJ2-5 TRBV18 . TGTGCCAGCTCACCACGGGGGACAGGGAAAGAGACCCAGTACTTC CASSPRGTGKETQYF
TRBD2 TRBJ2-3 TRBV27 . TGTGCCAGCAGTTTATCGGGGACCGGGACTAGCGAAGATACGCAGTATTTT CASSLSGTGTSEDTQYF
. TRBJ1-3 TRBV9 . TGTGCCAGCAGCGTAAGGGGCTCCTCTGGAAACACCATATATTTT CASSVRGSSGNTIYF
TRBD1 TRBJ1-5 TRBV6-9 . TGTGCCAGCAGTTGCCCCGGGACAGGGGGCGCCGGGCAGCCCCAGCATTTT CASSCPGTGGAGQPQHF
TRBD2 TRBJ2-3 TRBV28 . TGTGCCAGCAGTTCCCCAAACCGCGGGGGATGGACCACAGATACGCAGTATTTT CASSSPNRGGWTTDTQYF
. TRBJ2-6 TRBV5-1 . TGCGCCAGTGGAACAGGGTCCCTCTCTGGGGCCAACGTCCTGACTTTC CASGTGSLSGANVLTF
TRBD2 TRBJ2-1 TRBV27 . TGTGCCAGCAGTTCGGGACTAGCGGGACGGGAGCAGTTCTTC CASSSGLAGREQFF
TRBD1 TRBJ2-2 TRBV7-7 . TGTGCCAGCAGCAAAAGACAGGGGGCCTCTCTGAACACCGGGGAGCTGTTTTTT CASSKRQGASLNTGELFF
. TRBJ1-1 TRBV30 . TGTGCCTGGAGGGCGGTAGGTACTGAAGCTTTCTTT CAWRAVGTEAFF
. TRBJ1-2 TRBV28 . TGTGCCAGCAGACGCCCGGGCGGGGGACACACCTTC CASRRPGGGHTF
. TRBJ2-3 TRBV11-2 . TGTGCCAGCACGGGTAGCACAGATACGCAGTATTTT CASTGSTDTQYF
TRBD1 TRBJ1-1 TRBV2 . TGTGCCAGCAGTGAAGTAGGGACAGTCACTGAAGCTTTCTTT CASSEVGTVTEAFF
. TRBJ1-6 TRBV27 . TGTGCCAGCAGTTTTCAGGCCAGCTCCTATAATTCACCCCTCCACTTT CASSFQASSYNSPLHF
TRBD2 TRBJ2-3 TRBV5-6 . TGTGCCAGCAGTTCGGGGGGAGCGGATAGCACAGATACGCAGTATTTT CASSSGGADSTDTQYF
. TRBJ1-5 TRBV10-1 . TGCGCCAGCAGGGCAAACAGGGATTGGAATCAGCCCCAGCATTTT CASRANRDWNQPQHF
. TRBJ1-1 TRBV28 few TGTGCCAGCAGCGGAATAGGGGTAAACACTGAAGCTTTCTTT CASSGIGVNTEAFF
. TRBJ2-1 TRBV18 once TGTGCCAGCTCACCACAATCTTGGACAGCTGGTATTAATGAGCAGTTCTTC CASSPQSWTAGINEQFF
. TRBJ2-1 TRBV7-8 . TGTGCCAGCGCCCCCTGGGGGCGGGATGAGCAGTTCTTC CASAPWGRDEQFF
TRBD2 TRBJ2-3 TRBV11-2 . TGTGCCAGCAGCTCTATAGCGGGGGAGAGTGGTACGCAGTATTTT CASSSIAGESGTQYF
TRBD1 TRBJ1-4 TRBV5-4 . TGTGCCAGCAGCGCCATCCCGGGACAGCAGAATGAAAAACTGTTTTTT CASSAIPGQQNEKLFF
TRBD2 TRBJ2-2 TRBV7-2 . TGTGCCAGCAGCAGAACTAGCGGGGCGAACACCGGGGAGCTGTTTTTT CASSRTSGANTGELFF
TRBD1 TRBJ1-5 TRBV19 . TGTGCCAGTAGTATCGAGGACAGGGCTAATCAGCCCCAGCATTTT CASSIEDRANQPQHF
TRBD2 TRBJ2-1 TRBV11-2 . TGTGCCAGCAGCCCCTGGACTAGCGGGGTTTACAATGAGCAGTTCTTC CASSPWTSGVYNEQFF
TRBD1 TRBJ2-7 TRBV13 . TGTGCCAGCAGCTTAGCCGGCATTATGGAAGGGGGGACAGGGCCGTCAAGCTCCTACGAGCAGTACTTC CASSLAGIMEGGTGPSSSYEQYF
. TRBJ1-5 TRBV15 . TGTGCCACCAGCAGAGATAGTACTAGCAATCAGCCCCAGCATTTT CATSRDSTSNQPQHF
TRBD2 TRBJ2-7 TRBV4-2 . TGTGCCAGCAGCCAAGAACTAGCGGGGCGGACCTACGAGCAGTACTTC CASSQELAGRTYEQYF
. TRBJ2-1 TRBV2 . TGTGCCAGTGAGTTGTTCTCCTACAATGAGCAGTTCTTC CASELFSYNEQFF
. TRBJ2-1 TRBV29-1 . TGCAGCTTGGGTGGAGGATCCTACAATGAGCAGTTCTTC CSLGGGSYNEQFF
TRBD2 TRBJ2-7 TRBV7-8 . TGTGCCAGCAGCTTCCGACTAGCGGGAGGCCCCCTTTACGAGCAGTACTTC CASSFRLAGGPLYEQYF
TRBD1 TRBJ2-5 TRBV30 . TGTGCCTGGGGGGGAACAGGGGCCAAGCCTCGGGAGACCCAGTACTTC CAWGGTGAKPRETQYF
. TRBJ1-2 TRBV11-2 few TGTGCCAGCAGCTTAGAGGGTAGCCGGGGCTACACCTTC CASSLEGSRGYTF
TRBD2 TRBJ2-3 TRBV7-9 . TGTGCCAGCAGCCCAATGGGGGGGGGACTAGCCCCGACAGATACGCAGTATTTT CASSPMGGGLAPTDTQYF
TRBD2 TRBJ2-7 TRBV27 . TGTGCCAGCTCCCCTAGCGGGGGCCTGACCTACGAGCAGTACTTC CASSPSGGLTYEQYF
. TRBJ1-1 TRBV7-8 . TGTGCCAGCAGCGAATATGAGACTGAAGCTTTCTTT CASSEYETEAFF
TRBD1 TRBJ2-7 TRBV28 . TGTGCCAGCAGTTCAGGACAGGGCGAGCAGTACTTC CASSSGQGEQYF
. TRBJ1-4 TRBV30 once TGTGCCTGGAGTTCGGATAGGGGTAGGGATGAAAAACTGTTTTTT CAWSSDRGRDEKLFF
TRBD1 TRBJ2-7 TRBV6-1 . TGTGCCAGCGACGGACAGGGTGTGTCCTACGAGCAGTACTTC CASDGQGVSYEQYF
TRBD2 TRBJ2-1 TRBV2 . TGTGCCAGCACGTCCCGTGGGGCGGGGGGGCCGCGCGAGCAGTTCTTC CASTSRGAGGPREQFF
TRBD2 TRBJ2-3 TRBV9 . TGTGCCAGCAGCGTAGAGACTAGCGGGACAGATACGCAGTATTTT CASSVETSGTDTQYF
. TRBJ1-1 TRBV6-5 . TGTGCCAGCAGTTACTTCAGGAACACTGAAGCTTTCTTT CASSYFRNTEAFF
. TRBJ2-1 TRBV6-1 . TGTGCCACTGATTCACAGGGTTCGGGATACAATGAGCAGTTCTTC CATDSQGSGYNEQFF